The present TCR beta chain was sequenced within a study of blood T cells in healthy people across ages (dated by TCRdb to about 2015). In terms of the full investigation: In model experiments, template switching captured roughly one uniquely barcoded TCR beta cDNA molecule for every two T cells. Two additional independent replicas of 1 million unique cDNA reads from the same blood draw were analyzed for two donors (one aged 18 to 30 and one aged 80 or older). To track age-related changes in TCR beta repertoire diversity, the study relied on deep sequencing normalized with unique cDNA molecular identifiers. The donors were split into four age groups: young (average approximately 16 years), middle-aged (roughly 42), aged (more than 60) and long-lived (about 74). Donors of different ages were randomly distributed across sequencing lanes to avoid experimental bias. Overall study results and their limits: Because the CMV infection status of the donors was unknown, age-related changes in expanded clonotypes may potentially have been confounded. The long-lived group showed more naive CD4+ T cells, fewer expanded clones and increased TCR diversity than the aged group, suggesting age selection. Total diversity estimates from one million sequenced T cells were considered lower bounds and underestimates. The percentage of naive T cells measured by flow cytometry correlated strongly with observed TCR beta diversity. As age increased, observed TCR beta diversity per million T cells dropped in a roughly linear way, and a significant reduction was already evident by age roughly 36. Since profiling was done on bulk unsorted PBMCs, naive and antigen-experienced compartments could not be conclusively compared.

This clonotype has ten or more counts. Its antigen is not yet known. The record has no base qualities; no much larger clone is one base away. Library method: 5' RACE. TCRdb names Illumina HiSeq 2500 as the instrument used. A second 7 to 11 cycle PCR used a sample-barcoded 5' primer and a J-beta primer mix. A unique molecular identifier was introduced onto each TCR beta cDNA molecule by a template-switch 5' adaptor carrying 12 random nucleotides. Each sample yielded at least 3 million CDR3-containing paired-end reads. The Mint cDNA synthesis kit, primed by a TRBC-specific oligonucleotide, was used to synthesize first-strand cDNA from all RNA. Following uracil-DNA glycosylase treatment, a first 18-cycle PCR with universal primers M1SS and BC2_uni_R was performed on all cDNA. On the study's bioinformatics: Each sample was normalized by randomly selecting 1 million high-quality reads, each carrying a distinct molecular identifier. Reads with shared molecular identifiers were discarded instead of being binned into consensus sequences. MiTCR, run with a Q25 quality threshold and the strictest error-elimination algorithm, handled CDR3 identification, clonotype clustering and error correction. A nonparametric unseen species model with Euler transformation was used to estimate lower-bound total TCR beta diversity. TCRdb handled the public reads itself, with Q25 trimming in fastp and clone calling in MiXCR, and kept productive beta chains. Each CDR3 protein appears once, grouped with its most common genes and DNA. These V and J calls rely on TCRdb rather than the paper's analysis. Within this sample are 550,000 to 650,000 distinct CDR3 sequences, with under 30% of them counted one time only. The biggest ten clones account for about 15% of the sample.

Its CDR3 holds 14 amino acids, cysteine through phenylalanine. CDR3 DNA is the only sequence kept; it has 42 bases, read in frame from the first base. CDR1 and CDR2 (MDHEN, SYDVKM) derive from the germline V gene. Trimming removed 6 bases from V and 2 bases from J, leaving 11 bases between the germline ends. The donors were roughly 39 Caucasian individuals from Russia, aged about 6 to 95 years, who were systemically healthy. Roughly 10 milliliters of peripheral blood were collected from each donor into EDTA-treated Vacutainer tubes. PBMCs were isolated by Ficoll-Paque density-gradient centrifugation, with at least 6.5 million obtained per sample. Trizol reagent was used to extract total RNA from PBMCs, with at least 5 micrograms per sample. Naive CD45RAhigh/CD27high T cell percentages were measured by flow cytometry on a PBMC aliquot from every donor.

This clonotype originated in a woman of 80 years or more in good health. The rearrangement combines TRBV28 with TRBJ2-1, with TRBD1 perhaps the D gene, on 6 matching bases. Sequencing was done on a sample of blood. The DNA sequence is given as TGTGCCAGCAGGGACAGTTCGGCCTACAATGAGCAGTTCTTC. Protein translation: CASRDSSAYNEQFF.